This paragraph covers one T cell receptor (beta chain) sequence. The sample comes from a study of shared clonotypes between healthy human individuals. TCRdb keeps only in-frame clones here, not all; method: immunoSEQ multiplex PCR. The data show about 380,000 clones, 96% seen once. This clonotype was sampled from a man younger than 40 in good health. The specimen was memory CD8+ T cells sorted from blood. Subset denoted: CD45RO+ cells pooled with CCR7-negative TemRA cells.

DNA of the CDR3: TGTGCCAGCTCACTAGTAGGACTAGCGGTAGGTGAGCAGTTCTTC. Translating it yields CASSLVGLAVGEQFF. This chain uses TRBV18 with TRBJ2-1, with 10 bases aligning to TRBD2. V lost 4 bases, J lost 9 bases, and 9 bases stayed unmatched. The CDR3 consists of 15 residues. Germline V lookup: CDR1 KGHSH, CDR2 LQKENI.